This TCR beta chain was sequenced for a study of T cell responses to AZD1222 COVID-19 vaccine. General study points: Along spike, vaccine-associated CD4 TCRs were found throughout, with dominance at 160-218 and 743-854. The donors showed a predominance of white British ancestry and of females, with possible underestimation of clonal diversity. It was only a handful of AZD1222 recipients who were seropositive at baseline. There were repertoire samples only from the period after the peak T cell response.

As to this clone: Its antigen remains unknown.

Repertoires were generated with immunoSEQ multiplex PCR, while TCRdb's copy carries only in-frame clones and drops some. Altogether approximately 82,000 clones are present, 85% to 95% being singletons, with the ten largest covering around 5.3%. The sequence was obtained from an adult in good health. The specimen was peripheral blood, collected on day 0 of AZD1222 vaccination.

DNA of the CDR3: TGTGCCAGCAGTGAACTGATAGAGAGCTATGGCTACACCTTC. Its translation: CASSELIESYGYTF. The J gene is TRBJ1-2, the V gene TRBV25-1; D not resolved. The CDR3 consists of 14 residues. With 2 bases removed from V and 4 bases from J, the gap between germline ends came to 11 bases. Germline-derived CDR1 and CDR2 are MGHDK and SYGVNS.